This TCR beta chain came from a study of glioma-infiltrating T cells (dated by TCRdb to the mid-2010s). Broadly, across the study: Glioma tissue, non-neoplastic brain tissue and matched peripheral blood mononuclear cells were used as sources from which TCR alpha- and beta-chain repertoires were sequenced. To measure how far tissue and blood T-cell populations diverged, each tissue-infiltrating repertoire was compared against the peripheral blood repertoire of the same patient. Three low-grade glioma patients, seven to nine primary glioblastoma patients, and three non-glioma patients who contributed non-neoplastic brain tissue made up the paired cohort. Study-wide findings and limitations: VJ-independent divergence between tissue and blood was below expectation in non-neoplastic patients but above expectation in all gliomas, especially low-grade gliomas. Very few CDR3 sequences were found to be shared between tissue and blood, and this scarcity was attributed to high CDR3 diversity and limited sampling. The group comparisons were based on small numbers of patients: three non-neoplastic, three low-grade glioma and eight glioblastoma patients.

From its cysteine to its phenylalanine, the CDR3 spans 16 amino acids. Left in the record is the CDR3 DNA by itself, 48 bases read in frame from the first base. V is trimmed back by 6 bases and J by 7 bases, and the junction contains 11 bases that no gene match accounts for. The sample holds many counts of this clonotype. This receptor's antigen is unknown. Nothing much larger sits one base from this clone, and base qualities are not available. TCR alpha and beta CDR3 regions were amplified with the iRepertoire nested amplicon-rescue multiplex PCR (arm-PCR) platform from RNA. For one-step reverse transcription and amplification, about 85-450 ng of tissue mRNA or PBMC total RNA was used as input. After bead purification, a secondary multiplex PCR added Illumina adapters, and libraries were gel-purified between 200 and 400 bp. The libraries contained internal 6-nucleotide barcodes that were used for demultiplexing. Sequencing of libraries was performed on an Illumina MiSeq with 2x220 or 2x250 nucleotide paired-end reads. The paper's data handling went like this. Paired reads were merged using FLASH 1.2.11 and were aligned to the GRCh37 human genome using BWA-MEM, after which TRA and TRB reads were extracted. V and J assignment used an IMGT-derived reference of cassette sequences and CDR3 motifs that included pseudogenes. Three-frame translation of reads was performed, and productive CDR3s were defined as those with a C...FGXG motif and no stop codons. A clonotype was defined as a unique combination of a V-J cassette pair and a CDR3 amino acid sequence. Filtering of reads was based on Hamming distance, with the threshold set by the sequence error rate of each sample in mapped regions. Using fastp trimming at Q25 and MiXCR clonotype assembly, TCRdb reanalyzed the public sequencing data and kept in-frame beta chains. Rows matching on CDR3 protein sequence are summarized as one entry with the most common DNA and genes. What appears here as the V and J calls and clone size reflects TCRdb's work, not the paper's. The table for this sample lists about 190,000 distinct CDR3 sequences; roughly 32% of them were counted only once. 20% to 25% of the sample is taken by the ten largest.

Recombination linked TRBV12-3 or TRBV12-4 to TRBJ2-2; TRBD2 matches 10 bases in the middle. The receptor was isolated from a human donor with low-grade glioma or glioblastoma, undergoing nonglioma brain surgery, or in good health (not recorded which). The sequenced sample consisted of glioma tissue, nonneoplastic brain tissue, or PBMCs (not recorded which). The DNA sequence reads TGTGCCAGCAGCCAGAGAGCGGGAGGGCCTATCGGGGAGCTGTTTTTT. Protein translation: CASSQRAGGPIGELFF.